The present T cell receptor beta chain was sequenced within a study of response to subunit inactivated influenza vaccine. This clonotype has just a few counts. TCRdb re-called the RT-PCR reads through MiXCR, storing one row per CDR3 protein. The sample has about 520,000 distinct CDR3 sequences, about 25% seen once. Germline lookup yields CDR1 SGHRS and CDR2 YFSETQ. Trimming shortened V by 6 bases and J by 1 base, and 14 bases separated the two germline ends. The CDR3 sequence is 14 residues long. The gene calls are TRBV5-1 and TRBJ2-7, with D possibly matching TRBD2 (6 bases). The clonotype originates from a man aged 50 to 59 who received an inactivated influenza vaccine. The material was CD4+ T cells sorted from PBMCs, obtained around 5 days after vaccination. CDR3 residues: CASMTGRGSYEQYF. CDR3 sequence (DNA): TGCGCCAGCATGACCGGGAGAGGATCCTACGAGCAGTACTTC. Supplemented by reference TRBV5-1 and TRBJ2-7, the full variable domain reads KAGVTQTPRYLIKTRGQQVTLSCSPISGHRSVSWYQQTPGQGLQFLFEYFSETQRNKGNFPGRFSGRQFSNSRSEMNVSTLELGDSALYLCASMTGRGSYEQYFGPGTRLTVT.